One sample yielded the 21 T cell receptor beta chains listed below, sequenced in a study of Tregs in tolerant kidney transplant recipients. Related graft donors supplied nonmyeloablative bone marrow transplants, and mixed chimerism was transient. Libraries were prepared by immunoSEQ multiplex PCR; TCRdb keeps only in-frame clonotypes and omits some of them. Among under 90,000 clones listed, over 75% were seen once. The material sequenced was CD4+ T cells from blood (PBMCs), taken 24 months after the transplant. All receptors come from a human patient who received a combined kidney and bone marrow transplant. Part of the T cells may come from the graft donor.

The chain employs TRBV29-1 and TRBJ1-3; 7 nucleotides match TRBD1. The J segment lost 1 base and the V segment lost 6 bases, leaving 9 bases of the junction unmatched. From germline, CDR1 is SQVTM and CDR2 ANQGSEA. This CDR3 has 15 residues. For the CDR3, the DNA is TGCAGCGTGGCAACAGGGGCCCTATCTGGAAACACCATATATTTT. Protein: CSVATGALSGNTIYF.

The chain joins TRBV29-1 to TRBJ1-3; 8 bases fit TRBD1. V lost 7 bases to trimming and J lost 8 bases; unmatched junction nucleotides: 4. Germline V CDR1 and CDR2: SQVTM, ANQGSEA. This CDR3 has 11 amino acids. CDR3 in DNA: TGCAGCGGTGGACAGGGTGACACCATATATTTT. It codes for CSGGQGDTIYF.

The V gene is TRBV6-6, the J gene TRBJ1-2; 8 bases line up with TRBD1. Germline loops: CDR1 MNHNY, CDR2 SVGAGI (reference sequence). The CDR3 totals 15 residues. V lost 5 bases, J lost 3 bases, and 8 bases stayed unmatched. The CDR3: CASSHPGGEDYGYTF. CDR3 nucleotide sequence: TGTGCCAGCAGTCATCCAGGGGGCGAAGACTATGGCTACACCTTC.

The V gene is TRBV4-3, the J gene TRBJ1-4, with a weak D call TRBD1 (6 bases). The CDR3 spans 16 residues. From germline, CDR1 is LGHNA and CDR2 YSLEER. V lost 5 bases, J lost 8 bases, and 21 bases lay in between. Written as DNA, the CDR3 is TGCGCCAGCAGCTCCACTCGGGGGGGCGGGAGAGAAAAACTGTTTTTT. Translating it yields CASSSTRGGGREKLFF.

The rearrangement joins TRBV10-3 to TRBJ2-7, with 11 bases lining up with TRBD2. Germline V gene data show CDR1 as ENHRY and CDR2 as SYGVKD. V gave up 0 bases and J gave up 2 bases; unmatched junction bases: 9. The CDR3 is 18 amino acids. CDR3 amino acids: CAISESFGSGRDAYEQYF. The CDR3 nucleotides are TGTGCCATCAGTGAGTCGTTCGGTAGCGGGAGGGACGCCTACGAGCAGTACTTC.

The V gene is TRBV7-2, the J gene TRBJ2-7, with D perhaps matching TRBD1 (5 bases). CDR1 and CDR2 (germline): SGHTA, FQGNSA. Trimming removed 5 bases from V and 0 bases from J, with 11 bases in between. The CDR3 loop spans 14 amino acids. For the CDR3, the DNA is TGTGCCAGCAGCCAACAGGCGGACTCCTACGAGCAGTACTTC. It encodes CASSQQADSYEQYF.

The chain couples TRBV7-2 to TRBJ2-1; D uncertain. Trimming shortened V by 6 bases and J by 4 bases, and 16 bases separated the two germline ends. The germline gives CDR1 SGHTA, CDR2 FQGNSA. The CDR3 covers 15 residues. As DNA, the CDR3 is TGTGCCAGCAGTACCGGTCAATCGAGGTACAATGAGCAGTTCTTC. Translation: CASSTGQSRYNEQFF.

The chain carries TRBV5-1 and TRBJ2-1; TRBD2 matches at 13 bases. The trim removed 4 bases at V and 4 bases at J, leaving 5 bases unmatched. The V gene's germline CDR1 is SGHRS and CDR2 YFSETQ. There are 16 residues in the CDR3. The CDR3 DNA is TGCGCCAGCAGCCAGGGACTAGCGGGATCATACAATGAGCAGTTCTTC. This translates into CASSQGLAGSYNEQFF.

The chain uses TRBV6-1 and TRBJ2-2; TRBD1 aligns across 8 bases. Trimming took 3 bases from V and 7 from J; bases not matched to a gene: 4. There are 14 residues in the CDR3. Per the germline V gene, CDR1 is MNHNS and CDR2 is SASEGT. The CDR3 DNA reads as TGTGCCAGCAGTGACAGGGGGCAGAACGGGGAGCTGTTTTTT. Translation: CASSDRGQNGELFF.

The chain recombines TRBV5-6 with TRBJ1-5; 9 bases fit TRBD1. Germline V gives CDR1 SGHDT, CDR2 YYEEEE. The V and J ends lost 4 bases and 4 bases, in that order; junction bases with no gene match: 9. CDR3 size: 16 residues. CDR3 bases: TGTGCCAGCAGCCTACACCGGGACAGGGTAAATCAGCCCCAGCATTTT. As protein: CASSLHRDRVNQPQHF.

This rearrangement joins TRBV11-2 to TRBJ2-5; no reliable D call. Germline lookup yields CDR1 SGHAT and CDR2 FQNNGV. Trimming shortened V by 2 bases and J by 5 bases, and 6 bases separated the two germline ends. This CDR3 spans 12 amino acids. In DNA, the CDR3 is TGTGCCAGCAGCTTATCGCGGGAGACCCAGTACTTC. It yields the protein CASSLSRETQYF.

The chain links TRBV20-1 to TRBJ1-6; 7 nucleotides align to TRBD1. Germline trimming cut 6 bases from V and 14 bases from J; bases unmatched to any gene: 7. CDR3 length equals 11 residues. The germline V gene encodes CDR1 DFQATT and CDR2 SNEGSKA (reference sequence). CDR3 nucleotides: TGCAGTGCCAATGACAGGGAGGCCCTCCACTTT. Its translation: CSANDREALHF.

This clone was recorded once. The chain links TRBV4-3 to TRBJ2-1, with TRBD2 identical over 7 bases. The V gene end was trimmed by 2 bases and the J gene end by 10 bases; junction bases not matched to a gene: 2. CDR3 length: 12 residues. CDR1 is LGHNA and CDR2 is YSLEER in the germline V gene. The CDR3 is CASSQTAGEQFF. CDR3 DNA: TGCGCCAGCAGCCAAACAGCGGGAGAGCAGTTCTTC.

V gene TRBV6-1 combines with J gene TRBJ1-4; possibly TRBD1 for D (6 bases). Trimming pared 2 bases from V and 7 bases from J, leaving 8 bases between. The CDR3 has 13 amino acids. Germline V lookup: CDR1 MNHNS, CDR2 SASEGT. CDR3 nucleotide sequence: TGTGCCAGCAGTGAATTGGACAGTGAAAAACTGTTTTTT. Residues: CASSELDSEKLFF.

The CDR3 DNA reads as TGTGCCAGCAGTCCCGTTGGGAGAACAGGGTCTGGAAACACCATATATTTT. Translating gives CASSPVGRTGSGNTIYF. This chain connects TRBV11-2 to TRBJ1-3; the D gene is possibly TRBD1 (6 bases). The CDR3 is 17 residues long. From germline, CDR1 is SGHAT and CDR2 FQNNGV. V was trimmed by 6 bases and J by 1 base, leaving 19 bases between them.

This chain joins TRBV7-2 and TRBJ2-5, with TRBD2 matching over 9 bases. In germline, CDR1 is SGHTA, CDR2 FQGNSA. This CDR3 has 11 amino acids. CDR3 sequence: CSSGEGETQYF. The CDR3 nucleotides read TGTTCTAGCGGGGAGGGAGAGACCCAGTACTTC. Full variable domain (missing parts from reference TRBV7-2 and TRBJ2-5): GAGVSQSPSNKVTEKGKDVELRCDPISGHTALYWYRQSLGQGLEFLIYFQGNSAPDKSGLPSDRFSAERTGGSVSTLTIQRTQQEDSAVYLCSSGEGETQYFGPGTRLLVL.

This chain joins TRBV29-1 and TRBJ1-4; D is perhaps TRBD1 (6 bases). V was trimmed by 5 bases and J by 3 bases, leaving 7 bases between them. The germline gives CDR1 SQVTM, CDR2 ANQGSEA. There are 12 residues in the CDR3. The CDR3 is CSVRTANEKLFF. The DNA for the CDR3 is TGCAGCGTTCGGACAGCTAATGAAAAACTGTTTTTT.

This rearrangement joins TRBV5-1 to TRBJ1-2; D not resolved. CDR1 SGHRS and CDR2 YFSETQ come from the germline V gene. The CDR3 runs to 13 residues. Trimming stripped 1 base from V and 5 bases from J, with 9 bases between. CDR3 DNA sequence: TGCGCCAGCAGCTTGATCCTCGGTTATGGCTACACCTTC. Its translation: CASSLILGYGYTF.

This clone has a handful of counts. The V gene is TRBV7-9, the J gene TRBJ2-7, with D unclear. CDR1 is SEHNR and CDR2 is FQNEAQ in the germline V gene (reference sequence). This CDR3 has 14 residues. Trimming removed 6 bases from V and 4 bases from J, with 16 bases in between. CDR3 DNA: TGTGCCAGCAGTCATCTTGAACTCAAATACGAGCAGTACTTC. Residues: CASSHLELKYEQYF.

The CDR3 bases are TGTGCCAGCAGCCAAAACAATGAGCAGTTCTTC. Residues: CASSQNNEQFF. The chain joins TRBV7-3 to TRBJ2-1, with D unclear. This CDR3 region has 11 residues. The germline V and J ends were trimmed by 5 bases and 5 bases, with 4 bases remaining between them. Germline CDR1 and CDR2: SGHTA and FQGTGA.

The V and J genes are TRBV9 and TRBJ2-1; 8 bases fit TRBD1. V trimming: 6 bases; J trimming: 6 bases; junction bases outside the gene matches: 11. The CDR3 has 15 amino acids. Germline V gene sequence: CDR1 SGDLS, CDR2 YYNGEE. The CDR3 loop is CASTPPETGVNEQFF. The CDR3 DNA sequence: TGTGCCAGCACACCCCCCGAGACAGGGGTCAATGAGCAGTTCTTC.